This T cell receptor (beta chain) emerged from a study of blood T cell repertoires in COVID-19. As for the study in general: Acute-phase and convalescent COVID-19 samples originated in the United States, Italy and Spain. From T cells, B-cell-depleted T cells, or PBMCs came the material, which was cDNA or gDNA.

Original processing methods: Quantification of nucleated cells was approximated via reference gene primer amplification. The method was immunoSEQ multiplex PCR; TCRdb's version includes in-frame clones alone and lacks a portion of them. D and trimming come from the DNA, and the V and J calls and clone size come from that table. The sample lists 150,000 to 200,000 clones; over 70% were seen once. This CDR3 contains 16 residues. J lost 0 bases, V lost 1 base, and 3 bases had no gene match. CDR1 is SGHDT and CDR2 is YYEEEE in the germline V gene. The material sequenced was peripheral blood. This TCR was sampled from a man aged 55 to 69 with active or convalescent COVID-19. The chain links TRBV5-6 to TRBJ1-4, with 7 bases aligning to TRBD1. CDR3 in DNA: TGTGCCAGCAGCTTGCTAGGGGGCACAACTAATGAAAAACTGTTTTTT. Translated, it gives CASSLLGGTTNEKLFF.